These 29 T cell receptor beta chains were sequenced from one sample in a study of OX40 agonist ivuxolimab in advanced cancers. Clones were read by immunoSEQ multiplex PCR, and TCRdb kept only the in-frame ones, dropping some. The sample lists under 70,000 clones, about 90% occurring once. The source material was CD4+ or CD8+ T cells sorted from blood, sampled in a trial of the OX40 agonist ivuxolimab. These receptors were obtained from an adult with an advanced solid tumor such as melanoma, head and neck, liver or kidney cancer.

As concerns this clone: At one end the junction does not follow the germline gene, possibly because of a read error. This rearrangement joins TRBV11-2 to TRBJ2-7; 7 bases agree with TRBD2. The CDR3 spans 17 residues. The germline CDR1 and CDR2 sequences are SGHAT and FQNNGV. CDR3 amino acids: CACSAFLGGVDFYEQYF. The CDR3 coding sequence is TGTGCCTGCAGCGCCTTTCTGGGGGGGGTAGACTTCTACGAGCAGTACTTC.

This rearrangement joins TRBV5-1 to TRBJ2-2, with TRBD2 matching over 8 bases. V lost 2 bases to trimming and J lost 4 bases; unmatched junction nucleotides: 13. This CDR3 has 18 residues. Germline V gene sequence: CDR1 SGHRS, CDR2 YFSETQ. The CDR3 is CASSFSTPPGGSTGELFF. CDR3 DNA sequence: TGCGCCAGCAGCTTTTCTACCCCACCGGGAGGGAGCACCGGGGAGCTGTTTTTT.

The chain links TRBV11-2 to TRBJ2-3; D not resolved. Trimming pared 0 bases from V and 0 bases from J, leaving 7 bases between. This CDR3 is built from 15 residues. Germline V gene lookup returns CDR1 SGHAT and CDR2 FQNNGV. CDR3 residues: CASSLDYGSTDTQYF. Written as DNA, the CDR3 is TGTGCCAGCAGCTTAGATTACGGGAGCACAGATACGCAGTATTTT.

With regard to this clone: At one boundary the junction diverges from the germline segment, which might be a read error. This sequence joins TRBV7-3 and TRBJ1-1; a possible D gene is TRBD1 (5 bases). The germline V gene has CDR1 SGHTA and CDR2 FQGTGA. CDR3 length: 16 amino acids. The CDR3 DNA follows: TGTGCCAGCAGCCTAACCCAACTCGGGGGAGACACTGAAGCTTTCTTT. Residues: CASSLTQLGGDTEAFF.

This sequence joins TRBV14 and TRBJ1-1, with D unclear. V was pared by 4 bases and J by 1 base, with 7 bases between. The CDR3 totals 13 residues. Per germline, CDR1 SGHDN and CDR2 FVKESK. The CDR3 spells CASSPKRNTEAFF. The CDR3 bases are TGTGCCAGCAGCCCTAAGAGGAACACTGAAGCTTTCTTT.

The genes are TRBV7-9 and TRBJ2-1; 15 bases map to TRBD2. Germline V lookup: CDR1 SEHNR, CDR2 FQNEAQ (reference sequence). This CDR3 comprises 16 residues. The V gene end was trimmed by 4 bases and the J gene end by 7 bases; junction bases not matched to a gene: 5. Here the CDR3 reads CASSSLGTSGRNEQFF. CDR3 bases: TGTGCCAGCAGCTCGCTCGGGACTAGCGGGAGGAATGAGCAGTTCTTC.

The V call is TRBV5-4, the J call TRBJ2-7; 11 bases map to TRBD2. The CDR3 sequence is 15 residues long. The ends lost 4 bases at V and 0 bases at J; junction bases unmatched: 3. The V gene's germline CDR1 is SGHNT and CDR2 YYREEE (reference sequence). CDR3 residues: CASSPSGGISYEQYF. CDR3 nucleotides: TGTGCCAGCAGCCCTAGCGGGGGGATCTCCTACGAGCAGTACTTC.

The chain combines TRBV6-5 with TRBJ2-2; no reliable D call. The germline gives CDR1 MNHEY, CDR2 SVGAGI. There are 12 residues in the CDR3. V was pared by 5 bases and J by 7 bases, with 8 bases between. The CDR3 nucleotides are TGTGCCAGCAGTCGGTTGTTCGGGGAGCTGTTTTTT. The encoded protein is CASSRLFGELFF.

The gene calls are TRBV21-1 and TRBJ2-2. TRBV21-1 is listed as a pseudogene. This CDR3 is built from 13 residues. In nucleotides, the CDR3 is TGTGCCACTAACCCGGGCGCCACCGGGGAGCTGTTTTTT. Encoded protein: CATNPGATGELFF.

This rearrangement joins TRBV15 to TRBJ2-5, with D uncertain. Germline assignment: CDR1 LNHNV and CDR2 YYDKDF (reference sequence). V was pared by 0 bases and J by 5 bases, with 10 bases between. This CDR3 region has 14 residues. CDR3 DNA sequence: TGTGCCACCAGCAGAGATTACGGTCGGGAGACCCAGTACTTC. This sequence encodes CATSRDYGRETQYF.

This chain joins TRBV7-9 and TRBJ2-7; D ambiguous. V was cut by 10 bases and J by 1 base, with 17 bases left in between. From germline, CDR1 is SEHNR and CDR2 FQNEAQ (reference sequence). The CDR3 runs 14 residues. CDR3 DNA sequence: TGTGCCACCAGAGACGTCAGGTTTTCCTACGAGCAGTACTTC. It encodes CATRDVRFSYEQYF.

The chain is built from TRBV6-5 and TRBJ1-4, with D unclear. The CDR3 is made up of 15 amino acids. Trimming shortened V by 2 bases and J by 4 bases, and 11 bases separated the two germline ends. Germline loops: CDR1 MNHEY, CDR2 SVGAGI. The CDR3 reads CASSYEGGGNEKLFF. The CDR3 region has the DNA TGTGCCAGCAGTTACGAGGGAGGTGGTAATGAAAAACTGTTTTTT.

Remarks on this clone: Additional DNA sequences in this sample encode the identical CDR3. CDR3 in DNA: TGTGCCAGCAGTTTATTTGGAAACACTGAAGCTTTCTTT. The encoded protein is CASSLFGNTEAFF. The rearrangement joins TRBV28 to TRBJ1-1; D unresolved. Trimming took off 1 base at V and 2 bases at J, with 5 bases between the two ends. Germline assignment: CDR1 MDHEN and CDR2 SYDVKM. This CDR3 comprises 13 residues.

The chain joins TRBV28 to TRBJ2-2; D uncertain. Between the trimmed V and J ends, which lost 6 bases and 5 bases, there was a span of 7 bases. CDR1 is MDHEN, CDR2 SYDVKM, per germline. This CDR3 region has 12 residues. CDR3 nucleotides: TGTGCCAGCAGCCCACAGACCGGGGAGCTGTTTTTT. It encodes CASSPQTGELFF.

This chain links TRBV29-1 with TRBJ2-1; 8 nucleotides line up with TRBD2. With V trimmed by 7 bases and J by 2 bases, 7 bases remained unmatched. This CDR3 spans 14 amino acids. Germline V gives CDR1 SQVTM, CDR2 ANQGSEA. As DNA, the CDR3 is TGCAGCGCCCAGCGGGAGACGACCTACAATGAGCAGTTCTTC. This gives the protein CSAQRETTYNEQFF.

V usage is TRBV6-1 and J usage is TRBJ1-5; the D gene is possibly TRBD1 (5 bases). V was clipped by 5 bases and J by 2 bases, with 10 bases between them. The V gene's germline CDR1 is MNHNS and CDR2 SASEGT. This CDR3 is built from 14 residues. CDR3 sequence (DNA): TGTGCCAGCAGTACGGGGGATGGCAATCAGCCCCAGCATTTT. Its protein is CASSTGDGNQPQHF.

The gene calls are TRBV28 and TRBJ2-1; 11 positions agree with TRBD2. CDR3 length: 14 amino acids. Germline assignment: CDR1 MDHEN and CDR2 SYDVKM. With 6 bases clipped from V and 5 bases from J, the junction kept 3 bases outside the gene matches. CDR3 sequence: CASRLAGGDNEQFF. DNA for the CDR3: TGTGCCAGCAGATTAGCGGGGGGGGACAATGAGCAGTTCTTC.

The genes are TRBV7-9 and TRBJ2-7; 8 bases agree with TRBD1. CDR1 SEHNR and CDR2 FQNEAQ come from the germline V gene (reference sequence). This CDR3 has 14 amino acids. The V segment lost 1 base and the J segment 4 bases; nucleotides outside the gene matches: 3. The CDR3 nucleotides read TGTGCCAGCAGCTTAGGACAGGGGACATACGAGCAGTACTTC. It codes for CASSLGQGTYEQYF.

This chain uses TRBV29-1 with TRBJ1-4; 8 bases map to TRBD1. CDR1 and CDR2 from the germline V gene are SQVTM and ANQGSEA. This CDR3 is built from 18 residues. After removal of 2 bases from V and 8 bases from J, the junction contained 19 bases not matched to a gene. Here the CDR3 DNA reads TGCAGCGTTGAAAGCCCGGGACAGGACGCCTCTCCTTTAGAAAAACTGTTTTTT. Protein sequence: CSVESPGQDASPLEKLFF.

Remarks on this clone: The junction shows a germline mismatch at one end, possibly a read error. J is TRBJ2-1 and V is TRBV5-1, with 16 bases matching TRBD2. Germline CDR1 SGHRS, CDR2 YFSETQ. CDR3 length: 16 amino acids. CDR3 sequence: CARSLGTSGGAVEQFF. The CDR3 nucleotides are TGCGCCCGCAGCCTAGGGACTAGCGGGGGGGCGGTGGAGCAGTTCTTC.

The V and J genes are TRBV7-2 and TRBJ2-2; D gene uncertain. The germline V gene encodes CDR1 SGHTA and CDR2 FQGNSA. The germline V and J ends were trimmed by 1 base and 7 bases, with 7 bases remaining between them. The CDR3 has 13 amino acids. The CDR3, as DNA: TGTGCCAGCAGCTTAGTTAGAGGCGGGGAGCTGTTTTTT. Amino acid sequence: CASSLVRGGELFF.

This chain connects TRBV19 to TRBJ2-7; D might be TRBD1 (6 bases). V was cut by 3 bases and J by 6 bases, with 21 bases left in between. CDR1 is LNHDA and CDR2 is SQIVND in the germline V gene (reference sequence). The CDR3 consists of 16 residues. The CDR3 is CASSIYPQGTRGEQYF. The CDR3 DNA follows: TGTGCCAGTAGTATCTACCCCCAGGGAACCAGGGGCGAGCAGTACTTC.

The chain has TRBV19 and TRBJ1-2; D may be TRBD1 (5 bases). The V end was cut by 5 bases, the J end by 3 bases, with 10 bases between. The CDR3 is 13 amino acids. Germline V gene sequence: CDR1 LNHDA, CDR2 SQIVND (reference sequence). In DNA, the CDR3 is TGTGCCAGTAGTTCCAGGGAGGACTATGGCTACACCTTC. Its protein product is CASSSREDYGYTF.

This chain joins TRBV11-1 and TRBJ2-6; D is unclear. This CDR3 has 14 amino acids. The germline gives CDR1 SGHAT, CDR2 FQDESV (reference sequence). Trimming took 2 bases from V and 9 from J, leaving 11 bases between them. This CDR3 reads CASSLSRTVNVLTF. The CDR3 DNA follows: TGTGCCAGCAGCTTAAGTCGGACGGTCAACGTCCTGACTTTC.

This clone was recorded only once. V gene TRBV10-3 combines with J gene TRBJ2-1; D is possibly TRBD1 or TRBD2 (6 bases each). This CDR3 has 17 amino acids. V lost 0 bases and J lost 2, with 14 bases in between. The germline V gene encodes CDR1 ENHRY and CDR2 SYGVKD. The CDR3 nucleotides are TGTGCCATCAGTGAGTCGAATAAGGGGGGCCCCTACAATGAGCAGTTCTTC. Encoded protein: CAISESNKGGPYNEQFF.

This rearrangement joins TRBV11-2 to TRBJ1-1; tentative D call: TRBD1 (5 bases). The germline V and J ends were trimmed by 1 base and 5 bases, with 14 bases remaining between them. The CDR3 is 15 residues long. Germline values: CDR1 SGHAT, CDR2 FQNNGV. The CDR3 DNA reads as TGTGCCAGCAGCTTAGGGGGGGGTAGGTGGACTGAAGCTTTCTTT. Protein: CASSLGGGRWTEAFF.

The chain couples TRBV5-4 to TRBJ2-4, with D hard to call. The germline CDR1 and CDR2 sequences are SGHNT and YYREEE (reference sequence). Trimming shortened V by 1 base and J by 5 bases, and 16 bases separated the two germline ends. CDR3 length: 16 residues. CDR3 amino acids: CASSLFEDPGQNIQYF. As DNA, the CDR3 is TGTGCCAGCAGCTTGTTTGAGGACCCGGGTCAAAACATTCAGTACTTC.

The chain joins TRBV5-1 to TRBJ2-5; D is ambiguous. With 9 bases removed from V and 5 bases from J, the gap between germline ends came to 17 bases. The CDR3 is 13 amino acids. Germline lookup yields CDR1 SGHRS and CDR2 YFSETQ. CDR3 sequence: CATATGSSETQYF. The CDR3 DNA reads as TGCGCCACCGCGACGGGCTCTTCGGAGACCCAGTACTTC.

The chain joins TRBV4-2 to TRBJ2-3, with unresolved D. V lost 0 bases to trimming and J lost 7 bases, with 8 bases between them. The CDR3 totals 13 residues. Germline V lookup: CDR1 LGHNA, CDR2 YNFKEQ. The CDR3 nucleotides read TGTGCCAGCAGCCAAGATGAGCTAAATACGCAGTATTTT. Its translation is CASSQDELNTQYF.